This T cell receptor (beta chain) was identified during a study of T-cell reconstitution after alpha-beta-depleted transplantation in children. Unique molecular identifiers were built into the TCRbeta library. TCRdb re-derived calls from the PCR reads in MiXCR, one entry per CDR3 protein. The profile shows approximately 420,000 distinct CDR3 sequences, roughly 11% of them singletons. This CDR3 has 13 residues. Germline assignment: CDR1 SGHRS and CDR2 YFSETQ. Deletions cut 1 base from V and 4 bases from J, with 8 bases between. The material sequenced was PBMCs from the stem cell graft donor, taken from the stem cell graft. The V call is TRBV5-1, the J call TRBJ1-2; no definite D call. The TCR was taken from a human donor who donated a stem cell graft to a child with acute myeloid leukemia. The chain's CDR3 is CASSLFASYGYTF. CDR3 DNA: TGCGCCAGCAGCTTGTTCGCTAGCTATGGCTACACCTTC.